The 15 T cell receptor beta chains reported below all come from one sample, sequenced in a study of cytomegalovirus exposure and HLA in healthy donors. The PCR had 60 Vbeta and 13 Jbeta primers. Sequencing used immunoSEQ multiplex PCR; TCRdb keeps in-frame clones, though not all of them. The data hold approximately 73,000 clones, with about 64% observed a single time. Sequenced sample: PBMCs. The receptors derive from a man younger than 45 in good health and CMV-seropositive.

V gene TRBV7-8 combines with J gene TRBJ2-3, with D possibly being TRBD1 (5 bases). Trimming took 2 bases from V and 6 from J, leaving 18 bases between them. Germline CDR1 and CDR2: SGHVS and FQNEAQ. The CDR3 consists of 16 residues. The CDR3: CASSLMGSLKGDTQYF. The CDR3 DNA follows: TGTGCCAGCAGCTTAATGGGCTCTTTAAAGGGGGATACGCAGTATTTT.

The chain combines TRBV10-3 with TRBJ2-7; TRBD2 is a possible D gene (6 bases). The V gene lost 7 bases and the J gene lost 3 bases, with 10 bases spanning the gap. The V gene's germline CDR1 is ENHRY and CDR2 SYGVKD. CDR3 size: 12 residues. CDR3 DNA sequence: TGTGCCATCACGGGGGTTAACTACGAGCAGTACTTC. Its translation: CAITGVNYEQYF.

This clone was found once. The J gene is TRBJ2-7, the V gene TRBV5-5, with D possibly being TRBD2 (6 bases). This CDR3 spans 14 amino acids. Germline CDR1 is SGHKS and CDR2 is YYEKEE (reference sequence). V was shortened by 4 bases and J by 4 bases, with 15 bases between the two germline ends. The CDR3 nucleotides read TGTGCCAGCAGCAGCACTGGGGGGTGGTACGAGCAGTACTTC. Protein sequence: CASSSTGGWYEQYF.

Concerning this clone itself: Sequence at one end of the junction differs from germline and may be a read error. J is TRBJ2-3 and V is TRBV9; tentatively, D is TRBD2 (6 bases). The V gene's germline CDR1 is SGDLS and CDR2 YYNGEE. The CDR3 totals 16 residues. This CDR3 reads CASSVGLADHTDTQYF. The CDR3 nucleotides are TGCGCCAGCAGCGTAGGTTTAGCGGATCACACAGATACGCAGTATTTT.

The chain recombines TRBV5-1 with TRBJ1-6; D remains unclear. The CDR3 loop spans 14 amino acids. CDR1 SGHRS and CDR2 YFSETQ come from the germline V gene. Trimming left V 4 bases short and J 10 bases short, with 15 bases between. The CDR3 region has the DNA TGCGCCAGCAGCATGAACGGGGAAGGCTCACCCCTCCACTTT. This gives the protein CASSMNGEGSPLHF.

The chain combines TRBV10-3 with TRBJ2-7; 8 positions agree with TRBD1. Trimming cost V 4 bases and J 6 bases; bases outside gene matches: 5. This CDR3 spans 13 amino acids. In germline, CDR1 is ENHRY, CDR2 SYGVKD. The CDR3 is CAISGPTGAEQYF. The CDR3 bases are TGTGCCATCAGTGGCCCGACAGGGGCCGAGCAGTACTTC.

The V gene is TRBV18, the J gene TRBJ2-2, with D possibly matching TRBD1 (6 bases). The CDR3 length is 11 residues. Trimming stripped 8 bases from V and 9 bases from J, with 10 bases between. Germline V CDR1 and CDR2: KGHSH, LQKENI. The CDR3 nucleotides read TGTGCCAGCGGGGGCCACAGGGAGCTGTTTTTT. This sequence encodes CASGGHRELFF.

CDR3 loop: CATSRDLGAGEKLFF. The CDR3 coding sequence is TGTGCCACCAGCAGAGATCTTGGAGCGGGCGAAAAACTGTTTTTT. The rearrangement uses TRBV15 and TRBJ1-4, with D unresolved. V lost 0 bases and J 8 bases, leaving 13 bases between the germline ends. Germline loops: CDR1 LNHNV, CDR2 YYDKDF (reference sequence). The CDR3 is 15 amino acids. Combining the CDR3 with reference TRBV15 and TRBJ1-4 gives the whole variable domain DAMVIQNPRYQVTQFGKPVTLSCSQTLNHNVMYWYQQKSSQAPKLLFHYYDKDFNNEADTPDNFQSRRPNTSFCFLDIRSPGLGDTAMYLCATSRDLGAGEKLFFGSGTQLSVL.

V and J are TRBV28 and TRBJ2-7; 7 nucleotides match TRBD2. Germline assignment: CDR1 MDHEN and CDR2 SYDVKM. With 4 bases clipped from V and 0 bases from J, the junction kept 9 bases outside the gene matches. The CDR3 contains 16 residues. CDR3 DNA: TGTGCCAGCAGTTCCCCTAGCGGAGCTAGCTCCTACGAGCAGTACTTC. Translating it yields CASSSPSGASSYEQYF.

The rearrangement uses TRBV21-1 and TRBJ1-2. TRBV21-1 is a pseudogene locus. The CDR3 runs 15 residues. This CDR3 is CASSKGTTPIYGYTF. CDR3 nucleotide sequence: TGTGCCAGCAGCAAGGGTACTACACCGATCTATGGCTACACCTTC.

This clone was counted once. This chain joins TRBV6-1 and TRBJ2-5; TRBD1 might be the D (5 bases). CDR1 is MNHNS and CDR2 is SASEGT in the germline V gene. The CDR3 has 15 residues. The V and J ends lost 0 bases and 5 bases respectively, with 13 bases between them. CDR3 DNA sequence: TGTGCCAGCAGTGAAGCGCCTCAGGGTTGGGAGACCCAGTACTTC. Its translation is CASSEAPQGWETQYF.

V usage is TRBV9 and J usage is TRBJ1-1; 7 bases line up with TRBD1. The CDR3 length is 16 residues. V lost 4 bases to trimming and J lost 0 bases; unmatched junction nucleotides: 9. Germline loops: CDR1 SGDLS, CDR2 YYNGEE. The CDR3 DNA reads as TGTGCCAGCAGCTCCGGGGACAGCCACTTGAACACTGAAGCTTTCTTT. This sequence encodes CASSSGDSHLNTEAFF.

The rearrangement uses TRBV5-4 and TRBJ2-6; D might be TRBD1 (5 bases). V lost 5 bases to trimming and J lost 0 bases, with 18 bases between them. This CDR3 spans 18 amino acids. Germline-derived CDR1 and CDR2 are SGHNT and YYREEE (reference sequence). CDR3 nucleotide sequence: TGTGCCAGCAGTTCCGGTTTAGGGGTGAGCTCTGGGGCCAACGTCCTGACTTTC. Translating it yields CASSSGLGVSSGANVLTF. The full variable domain, in which reference TRBV5-4 and TRBJ2-6 provide the parts outside the CDR3, is ETGVTQSPTHLIKTRGQQVTLRCSSQSGHNTVSWYQQALGQGPQFIFQYYREEENGRGNFPPRFSGLQFPNYSSELNVNALELDDSALYLCASSSGLGVSSGANVLTFGAGSRLTVL.

This clone has only one observation. The J gene is TRBJ2-7, the V gene TRBV15, with TRBD1 matching over 7 bases. The germline gives CDR1 LNHNV, CDR2 YYDKDF (reference sequence). V lost 4 bases, J lost 5 bases, and 14 bases stayed unmatched. The CDR3 consists of 16 residues. The CDR3 here is CATSMLRQGLYDEQYF. The CDR3 DNA is TGTGCCACCAGCATGTTACGACAGGGCCTTTACGACGAGCAGTACTTC. Supplemented by reference TRBV15 and TRBJ2-7, the full variable domain reads DAMVIQNPRYQVTQFGKPVTLSCSQTLNHNVMYWYQQKSSQAPKLLFHYYDKDFNNEADTPDNFQSRRPNTSFCFLDIRSPGLGDTAMYLCATSMLRQGLYDEQYFGPGTRLTVT.

V and J are TRBV5-1 and TRBJ2-7, with D maybe TRBD2 (5 bases). This CDR3 has 13 amino acids. Germline-derived CDR1 and CDR2 are SGHRS and YFSETQ. V gave up 2 bases and J gave up 4 bases, with 10 bases separating them. CDR3 coding DNA: TGCGCCAGCAGCTTACGGGGTACGTACGAGCAGTACTTC. Translated: CASSLRGTYEQYF.